The present T cell receptor (beta chain) was sequenced within a study of blood T cell repertoires in COVID-19. Across the whole study: Spain, Italy and the United States supplied samples that represented acute and convalescent COVID-19. PBMCs, B-cell-depleted T cells, or T cells provided the cDNA or gDNA that made up the material.

In the study's own analysis: By means of reference gene primer amplification, nucleated cell counts were estimated. Produced via immunoSEQ multiplex PCR; TCRdb's table is partial and in-frame only. V, J and clone size derive from that table, while D and trimming were established from the DNA sequence. The table lists some 140,000 clones, around three quarters of them singletons. The sequencing input was peripheral blood. This TCR came from a man aged 60-69 years with acute or convalescent COVID-19.

The CDR3 region is CASSKTSGSGDTQYF. In DNA form, the CDR3 reads TGTGCCAGCAGTAAGACTAGCGGGAGTGGGGATACGCAGTATTTT. V is TRBV7-9 and J is TRBJ2-3; the match to TRBD2 covers 12 bases. V lost 6 bases to trimming and J lost 6 bases; unmatched junction nucleotides: 7. From germline, CDR1 is SEHNR and CDR2 FQNEAQ (reference sequence). CDR3 length: 15 residues.